The source of this TCR beta chain is a study of naive and memory T cell subsets. General study findings and limits: Especially in CD8 cells, naive repertoires contained a few larger clonotypes, possibly CD45RA-re-expressing memory cells.

Germline V lookup: CDR1 SQVTM, CDR2 ANQGSEA. The junction had 9 bases not matched to a gene; V was cut back by 7 bases and J by 11 bases. CDR3 length: 12 amino acids. Two oligonucleotides, mixed equimolar, formed the beta constant-region primer covering TRBC1 and TRBC2. Ligated cDNA was amplified by four rounds of PCR with nested alpha and beta constant-region primers and SP2. MiXCR, run by TCRdb on the UMI-ligation and nested PCR reads, gives a single entry per CDR3 protein. Among 120,000 to 150,000 distinct CDR3 sequences listed, about 23% were seen once. As concerns this clonotype: Its antigen is unidentified.

Alpha and beta libraries were amplified separately from the second PCR onward. The source of this sequence is a human donor in good health. Sequenced material: naive CD4+ T cells from blood. The chain is built from TRBV29-1 and TRBJ1-4, with 8 positions matching TRBD1. The DNA for the CDR3 is TGCAGCGCCAGACAGGGGACGGGGAAACTGTTTTTT. Its protein is CSARQGTGKLFF.